One sample yielded the 21 T cell receptor beta chains listed below, sequenced in a study of T-cell reconstitution after alpha-beta-depleted transplantation in children. TCRbeta library construction was performed incorporating unique molecular identifiers. TCRdb reprocessed the PCR reads with MiXCR, giving one entry per CDR3 protein. The sample lists a few hundred thousand distinct CDR3 sequences, 10% to 15% occurring once. Source: PBMCs, mostly from graft donor cells, taken 360 days after TCRalphabeta/CD19-depleted stem cell transplant. The receptor source for this set is a male patient aged 10 to 17 who had a stem cell transplant for acute myeloid leukemia, so the T cells may come from the graft donor.

This sequence joins TRBV4-3 and TRBJ2-3, with TRBD2 matching 9 bases. This CDR3 has 14 residues. J lost 11 bases, V lost 0 bases, and 6 bases had no gene match. Germline V lookup: CDR1 LGHNA, CDR2 YSLEER. This chain's CDR3 is CASSQDRGRDWQYF. The CDR3 DNA reads TGCGCCAGCAGCCAAGACCGCGGGAGGGATTGGCAGTATTTT.

This chain joins TRBV6-2 or TRBV6-3 and TRBJ2-1; D unresolved. The CDR3 contains 12 residues. CDR1 and CDR2 from the germline V gene are MNHEY and SVGEGT. V lost 6 bases and J lost 15, with 18 bases in between. DNA of the CDR3: TGTGCCAGCAGAACGGGTCCCTCGAGTCCGTTCTTC. Amino acid sequence: CASRTGPSSPFF.

The chain is built from TRBV28 and TRBJ1-4, with D perhaps matching TRBD1 (5 bases). CDR3 length: 17 amino acids. The V gene's germline CDR1 is MDHEN and CDR2 SYDVKM. The V end was cut by 2 bases, the J end by 8 bases, with 21 bases between. The CDR3 nucleotides are TGTGCCAGCAGTTTACAGTTACTTCGACAGCCCGGAGAAAAACTGTTTTTT. Translated, it gives CASSLQLLRQPGEKLFF.

The sample holds many counts of this clonotype. The J gene is TRBJ2-1, the V gene TRBV30, with 10 bases fitting TRBD2. Germline CDR1 and CDR2: GTSNPN and SVGIG (reference sequence). The CDR3 extends over 14 amino acids. J lost 8 bases, V lost 1 base, and 5 bases had no gene match. The CDR3 nucleotides read TGTGCCTGGAGTGGGGCTAGCGGGAGACATGAGCAGTTCTTC. This encodes CAWSGASGRHEQFF.

Here the CDR3 reads CASSDSGQEQYF. The CDR3 region has the DNA TGTGCCAGCAGCGATTCAGGGCAAGAGCAGTACTTC. This chain links TRBV9 with TRBJ2-7; a weak D match, TRBD1 (5 bases). The germline CDR1 and CDR2 sequences are SGDLS and YYNGEE. Trimming took off 3 bases at V and 7 bases at J, with 11 bases between the two ends. The length of the CDR3 is 12 residues.

This clonotype occurred many times. The CDR3 DNA follows: TGTGCCACCAGCAGAGATAGGGTGGGGGTCCCCTACGAGCAGTACTTC. Translated: CATSRDRVGVPYEQYF. The chain has TRBV15 and TRBJ2-7; D might be TRBD1 or TRBD2, each matching 5 bases. The ends were cut back, 0 bases at V and 2 bases at J, with 14 bases in the middle. Per the germline V gene, CDR1 is LNHNV and CDR2 is YYDKDF (reference sequence). The CDR3 contains 16 residues.

This clonotype has just a few counts. This rearrangement joins TRBV19 to TRBJ2-1; 9 positions agree with TRBD2. Germline CDR1 reads LNHDA; CDR2 reads SQIVND (reference sequence). Trimming removed 0 bases from V and 1 base from J; junction bases left unmatched: 7. The CDR3 totals 18 residues. CDR3 nucleotides: TGTGCCAGTAGTATAGATCTACTTAGCGGGAGTTCCTACAATGAGCAGTTCTTC. Translation gives CASSIDLLSGSSYNEQFF.

This clonotype was seen a handful of times. The chain has TRBV4-2 and TRBJ2-7; D may be TRBD1 (5 bases). CDR3 length: 12 residues. CDR1 LGHNA and CDR2 YNFKEQ come from the germline V gene. V shed 9 bases and J shed 2 bases, with 11 bases lying between them. In DNA form, the CDR3 reads TGTGCCAGGGAGACAGCTCCCTACGAGCAGTACTTC. Encoded protein: CARETAPYEQYF.

Regarding this clonotype: With a much larger clone just one base away, this may be a read error. The chain is built from TRBV20-1 and TRBJ2-7, with unresolved D. CDR1 is DFQATT, CDR2 SNEGSKA, per germline (reference sequence). The CDR3 totals 14 residues. CDR3 coding DNA: TGCAGTGCCCAGAGACCCAGCCTCTCCTACGGGCAGTACTTC. It is translated as CSAQRPSLSYGQYF.

This clonotype has a count of ten or more. V usage is TRBV7-3 and J usage is TRBJ2-1; either TRBD1 or TRBD2 may fit D (5 bases each). The CDR3 contains 15 residues. Germline CDR1 reads SGHTA; CDR2 reads FQGTGA. The germline V and J ends were trimmed by 3 bases and 2 bases, with 11 bases remaining between them. Written as DNA, the CDR3 is TGTGCCAGCAGCTTGACCGGGGCCCCCTACAATGAGCAGTTCTTC. Protein product: CASSLTGAPYNEQFF.

The rearrangement joins TRBV5-1 to TRBJ2-1, with no clear D. The CDR3 is made up of 15 amino acids. CDR1 is SGHRS and CDR2 is YFSETQ in the germline V gene. V lost 6 bases, J lost 0 bases, and 13 bases lay in between. The CDR3 is CASTREALSYNEQFF. Written as DNA, the CDR3 is TGCGCCAGCACCAGAGAAGCCCTCTCCTACAATGAGCAGTTCTTC.

The V call is TRBV6-1, the J call TRBJ2-7; 8 nucleotides agree with TRBD2. The V gene end was trimmed by 5 bases and the J gene end by 2 bases; junction bases not matched to a gene: 17. The CDR3 loop spans 18 amino acids. Germline CDR1 is MNHNS and CDR2 is SASEGT. CDR3 region: CASSPFRGSGGYTYEQYF. The CDR3 coding sequence is TGTGCCAGCAGTCCGTTTAGGGGGAGCGGGGGCTATACCTACGAGCAGTACTTC.

This clonotype was counted a few times. This chain connects TRBV7-8 to TRBJ2-1; D possibly corresponds to TRBD2 (5 bases). Germline-derived CDR1 and CDR2 are SGHVS and FQNEAQ. The CDR3 has 12 residues. Trimming removed 4 bases at V and 14 bases at J, with 15 bases between. The CDR3 DNA reads TGTGCCAGCAGCTCCCAAGCGGTAGAGAAGTTCTTC. This translates into CASSSQAVEKFF.

This clonotype has ten or more counts. CDR3 DNA sequence: TGCGCCAGCAGCTGGCCTCCGGACAGGAGCTCCTACAATGAGCAGTTCTTC. Amino acid sequence: CASSWPPDRSSYNEQFF. V usage is TRBV5-1 and J usage is TRBJ2-1, with TRBD1 identical over 7 bases. Germline CDR1 is SGHRS and CDR2 is YFSETQ. V was clipped by 3 bases and J by 0 bases; unmatched bases: 9. There are 17 residues in the CDR3.

This clonotype was observed many times. V and J are TRBV7-3 and TRBJ1-1, with D maybe TRBD1 (5 bases). This CDR3 comprises 13 residues. Trimming removed 7 bases at V and 0 bases at J, with 9 bases between. Per the germline V gene, CDR1 is SGHTA and CDR2 is FQGTGA. This CDR3 reads CASTLGVNTEAFF. CDR3 nucleotides: TGTGCCAGCACCCTAGGGGTGAACACTGAAGCTTTCTTT.

This clonotype was detected ten times or more. The V and J genes are TRBV5-5 and TRBJ1-4; D ambiguous. This CDR3 comprises 15 residues. Trimming shortened V by 2 bases and J by 5 bases, and 13 bases separated the two germline ends. In germline, CDR1 is SGHKS, CDR2 YYEKEE (reference sequence). The CDR3: CASSLPNEGNEKLFF. The CDR3 DNA reads TGTGCCAGCAGCTTACCAAATGAGGGAAATGAAAAACTGTTTTTT.

This clonotype was counted only a few times. V gene TRBV29-1 combines with J gene TRBJ1-1; D may be TRBD1 (5 bases). Trimming removed 0 bases from V and 1 base from J, with 15 bases in between. Germline V gene lookup returns CDR1 SQVTM and CDR2 ANQGSEA. The CDR3 extends over 16 amino acids. The DNA for the CDR3 is TGCAGCGTTGAAGATGGTTGGGGGGTTTCGAACACTGAAGCTTTCTTT. Translating gives CSVEDGWGVSNTEAFF.

This clonotype was detected ten times or more. V is TRBV7-9 and J is TRBJ2-1; TRBD2 matches 12 bases. Trimming cost V 4 bases and J 7 bases; bases outside gene matches: 8. Germline CDR1 is SEHNR and CDR2 is FQNEAQ (reference sequence). The CDR3 has 16 amino acids. CDR3 region: CASSSWTSGIVNEQFF. The CDR3 bases are TGTGCCAGCAGCTCCTGGACTAGCGGGATTGTTAATGAGCAGTTCTTC.

This clonotype was observed at least ten times. The chain joins TRBV4-2 to TRBJ1-1; a weak D match, TRBD1 (5 bases). Germline lookup yields CDR1 LGHNA and CDR2 YNFKEQ. V was pared by 0 bases and J by 7 bases, with 9 bases between. The CDR3 has 13 residues. The DNA for the CDR3 is TGTGCCAGCAGCCAAGAGGGGCGGTTTGAAGCTTTCTTT. Residues: CASSQEGRFEAFF.

Only a few counts were recorded for this clonotype. This chain connects TRBV6-2 or TRBV6-3 to TRBJ2-7; the D gene is possibly TRBD2 (6 bases). V was clipped by 0 bases and J by 3 bases, with 12 bases between them. This CDR3 region has 15 residues. Germline-derived CDR1 and CDR2 are MNHEY and SVGEGT. Written as DNA, the CDR3 is TGTGCCAGCAGTTACTCGAAAGCGGGTAACTACGAGCAGTACTTC. It translates to CASSYSKAGNYEQYF.

This clonotype was found a few times. The genes are TRBV5-5 and TRBJ2-7, with D tentatively TRBD2 (6 bases). The V end lost 3 bases, the J end lost 4 bases, and 14 bases lay between the germline ends. The CDR3 has 14 residues. From germline, CDR1 is SGHKS and CDR2 YYEKEE (reference sequence). The DNA for the CDR3 is TGTGCCAGCAGCTGGGGGAGGACCCTTTACGAGCAGTACTTC. This gives the protein CASSWGRTLYEQYF.